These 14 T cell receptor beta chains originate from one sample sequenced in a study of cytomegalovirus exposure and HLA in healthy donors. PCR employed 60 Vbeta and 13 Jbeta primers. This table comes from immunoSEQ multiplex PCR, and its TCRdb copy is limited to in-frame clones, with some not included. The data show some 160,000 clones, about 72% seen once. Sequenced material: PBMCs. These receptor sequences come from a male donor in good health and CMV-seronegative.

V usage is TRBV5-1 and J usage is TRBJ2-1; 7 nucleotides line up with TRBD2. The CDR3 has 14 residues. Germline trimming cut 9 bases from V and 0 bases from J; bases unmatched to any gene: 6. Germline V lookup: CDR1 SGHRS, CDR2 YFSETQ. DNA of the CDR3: TGCGCCACCCGCGGGGGAGGCTCCTACAATGAGCAGTTCTTC. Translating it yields CATRGGGSYNEQFF.

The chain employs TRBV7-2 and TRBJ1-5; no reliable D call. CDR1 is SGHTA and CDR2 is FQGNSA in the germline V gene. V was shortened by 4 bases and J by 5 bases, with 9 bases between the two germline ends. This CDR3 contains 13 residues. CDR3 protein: CASSSGRDQPQHF. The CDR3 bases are TGTGCCAGCAGCTCCGGCCGGGATCAGCCCCAGCATTTT.

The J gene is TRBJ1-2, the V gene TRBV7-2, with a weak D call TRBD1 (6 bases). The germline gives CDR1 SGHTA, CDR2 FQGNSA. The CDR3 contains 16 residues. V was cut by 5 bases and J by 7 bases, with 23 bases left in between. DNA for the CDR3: TGTGCCAGCAGCCCAGATAGGGGGGGGGTACGTGGTGGCTACACCTTC. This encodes CASSPDRGGVRGGYTF.

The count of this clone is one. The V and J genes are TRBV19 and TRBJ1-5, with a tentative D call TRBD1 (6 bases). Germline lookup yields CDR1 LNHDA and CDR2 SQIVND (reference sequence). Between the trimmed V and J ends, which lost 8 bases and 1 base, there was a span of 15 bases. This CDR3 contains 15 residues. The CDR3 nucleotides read TGTGCCAGTCAAACCCGGGACACAAGCAATCAGCCCCAGCATTTT. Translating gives CASQTRDTSNQPQHF.

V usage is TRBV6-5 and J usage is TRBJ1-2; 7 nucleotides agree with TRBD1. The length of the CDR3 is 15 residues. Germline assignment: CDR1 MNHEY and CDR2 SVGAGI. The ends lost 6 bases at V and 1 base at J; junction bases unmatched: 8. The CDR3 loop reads CASRIQGQGNYGYTF. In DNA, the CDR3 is TGTGCCAGCAGAATACAGGGGCAGGGTAACTATGGCTACACCTTC.

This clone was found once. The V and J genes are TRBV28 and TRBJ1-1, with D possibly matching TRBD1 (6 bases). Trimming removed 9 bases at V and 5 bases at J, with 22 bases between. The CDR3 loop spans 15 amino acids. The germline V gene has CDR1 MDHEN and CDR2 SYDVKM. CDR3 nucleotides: TGTGCCAGTTATAATAGGGGGTTGTCAATTACTGAAGCTTTCTTT. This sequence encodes CASYNRGLSITEAFF.

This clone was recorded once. The CDR3 here is CASGTSVDGELFF. The CDR3 nucleotides read TGCGCCAGCGGTACTAGCGTCGACGGGGAGCTGTTTTTT. The rearrangement links TRBV5-1 to TRBJ2-2; 7 bases are a match to TRBD2. The germline gives CDR1 SGHRS, CDR2 YFSETQ. Losses at the gene ends were 7 bases for V and 7 bases for J; bases not matched to a gene: 7. The CDR3 sequence is 13 residues long.

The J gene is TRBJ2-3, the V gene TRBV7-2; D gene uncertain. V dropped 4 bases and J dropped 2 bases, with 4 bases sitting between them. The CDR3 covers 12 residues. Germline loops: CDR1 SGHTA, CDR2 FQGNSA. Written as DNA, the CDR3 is TGTGCCAGCAGCTCCCTCACAGATACGCAGTATTTT. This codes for CASSSLTDTQYF.

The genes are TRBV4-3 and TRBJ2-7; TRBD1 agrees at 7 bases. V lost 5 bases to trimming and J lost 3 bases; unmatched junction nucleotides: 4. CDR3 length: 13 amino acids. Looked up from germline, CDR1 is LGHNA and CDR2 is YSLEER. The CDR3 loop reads CASSMDRNYEQYF. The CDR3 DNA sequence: TGCGCCAGCAGCATGGACAGGAACTACGAGCAGTACTTC.

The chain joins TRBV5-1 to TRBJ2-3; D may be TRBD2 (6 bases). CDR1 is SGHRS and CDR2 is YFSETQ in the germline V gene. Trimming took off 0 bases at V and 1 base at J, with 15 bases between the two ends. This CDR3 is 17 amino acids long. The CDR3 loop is CASSLALGTGGTDTQYF. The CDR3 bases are TGCGCCAGCAGCTTGGCCCTTGGGACTGGAGGCACAGATACGCAGTATTTT. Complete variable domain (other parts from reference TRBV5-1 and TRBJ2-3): KAGVTQTPRYLIKTRGQQVTLSCSPISGHRSVSWYQQTPGQGLQFLFEYFSETQRNKGNFPGRFSGRQFSNSRSEMNVSTLELGDSALYLCASSLALGTGGTDTQYFGPGTRLTVL.

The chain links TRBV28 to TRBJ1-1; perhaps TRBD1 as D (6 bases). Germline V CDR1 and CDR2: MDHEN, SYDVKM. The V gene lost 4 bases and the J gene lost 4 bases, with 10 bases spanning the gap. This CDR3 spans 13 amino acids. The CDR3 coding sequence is TGTGCCAGCAGTTCAAGGGGGAGCACTGAAGCTTTCTTT. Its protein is CASSSRGSTEAFF. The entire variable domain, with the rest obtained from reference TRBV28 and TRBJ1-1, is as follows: DVKVTQSSRYLVKRTGEKVFLECVQDMDHENMFWYRQDPGLGLRLIYFSYDVKMKEKGDIPEGYSVSREKKERFSLILESASTNQTSMYLCASSSRGSTEAFFGQGTRLTVV.

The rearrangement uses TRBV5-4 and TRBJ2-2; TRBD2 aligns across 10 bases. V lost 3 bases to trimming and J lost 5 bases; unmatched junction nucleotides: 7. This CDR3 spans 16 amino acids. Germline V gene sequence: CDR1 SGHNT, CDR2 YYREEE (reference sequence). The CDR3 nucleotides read TGTGCCAGCAGCTCAATGGGAGCGGGAGGGACCGGGGAGCTGTTTTTT. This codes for CASSSMGAGGTGELFF. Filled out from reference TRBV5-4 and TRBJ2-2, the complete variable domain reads ETGVTQSPTHLIKTRGQQVTLRCSSQSGHNTVSWYQQALGQGPQFIFQYYREEENGRGNFPPRFSGLQFPNYSSELNVNALELDDSALYLCASSSMGAGGTGELFFGEGSRLTVL.

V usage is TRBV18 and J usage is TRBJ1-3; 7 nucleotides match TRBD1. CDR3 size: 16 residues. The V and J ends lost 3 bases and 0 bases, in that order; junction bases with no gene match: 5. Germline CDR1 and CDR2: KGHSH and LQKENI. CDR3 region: CASSPDRRSSGNTIYF. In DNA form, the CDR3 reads TGTGCCAGCTCACCGGACAGGCGCAGCTCTGGAAACACCATATATTTT. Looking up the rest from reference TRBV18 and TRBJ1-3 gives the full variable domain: NAGVMQNPRHLVRRRGQEARLRCSPMKGHSHVYWYRQLPEEGLKFMVYLQKENIIDESGMPKERFSAEFPKEGPSILRIQQVVRGDSAAYFCASSPDRRSSGNTIYFGEGSWLTVV.

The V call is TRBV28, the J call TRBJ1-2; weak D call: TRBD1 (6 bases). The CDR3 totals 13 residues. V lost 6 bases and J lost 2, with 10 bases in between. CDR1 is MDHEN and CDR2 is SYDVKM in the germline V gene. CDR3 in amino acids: CASRRGMNYGYTF. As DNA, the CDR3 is TGTGCCAGCAGAAGGGGGATGAACTATGGCTACACCTTC.